This note documents a single T cell receptor beta chain sequence. The antigen it recognizes is unknown. It has no much larger one-base neighbor in the sample; base qualities were not kept. The CDR3 regions of human TCRbeta chains were subjected to immunosequencing. Regarding the original processing steps: TCRs in the repertoires were matched against a reference library of SARS-CoV-2-specific TCRs that had been generated with the MIRA antigen-specificity platform. Breadth was defined as the fraction of unique TCRs that were SARS-CoV-2-associated, and depth was defined as the fraction of total T cells that were SARS-CoV-2-associated. Using the MIRA data, every spike-specific TCR was mapped to the spike region that the TCR reacted to and assigned to either a CD4 or a CD8 class. Log10-transformed breadth and depth values were compared by one-way ANOVA with Sidak's multiple comparisons tests. TCRdb took this table from immuneACCESS and kept in-frame rearrangements with V and J called. Such tables lack part of the clones; where checked against another copy, unresolved V genes explain under half of the gap, and the rest is unexplained. The V and J calls and clone size were taken over from that table, and D and trimming were inferred from the DNA. In all, the sample holds 130,000 to 150,000 clones, and around 90% of those were seen once. The ten largest clonotypes hold under 2% of the sample.

This sample is part of a study of T cell responses to AZD1222 COVID-19 vaccine (dated by TCRdb to about 2021). With respect to the entire study: TCR sequencing covered about 230 trial participants: 200 to 210 given two doses of AZD1222 and approximately 26 given two doses of MenACWY control vaccine. Enrollment into the trials was organized by age into subgroups of 18-55, 56-69 and 70-plus years, and those subgroups contained roughly 140, 27 and 60 TCR-sequenced participants, respectively.

Taken from cysteine to phenylalanine, the CDR3 has 15 residues. CDR3 DNA only is kept here, 45 bases in frame from base 1. From V the trimming removes 2 bases and from J it removes 5 bases, while the gene matches leave 5 bases of the junction unaccounted for. CDR1 and CDR2, looked up from the germline V gene, are MNHEY and SVGAGI. General conclusions and limits of the study: After two AZD1222 doses, both the breadth and the depth of spike-specific TCRs were significantly higher than at day 0 and than in MenACWY recipients. The 56-69-year group was small, and its depth increase did not reach significance, likely because of low power. Reportedly, almost half of the unique spike-specific TCRs recognized epitopes lying outside the regions that are mutated in the B.1.351 and B.1.1.7 variants. Conclusions about previously exposed vaccinees were limited because only a handful of AZD1222 recipients were SARS-CoV-2 seropositive at baseline. Most participants were white British and females outnumbered males, and the authors suggested that clonal diversity may have been underestimated. CD4 TCRs associated with the vaccine covered the entire spike protein, and the dominant responses were in regions 160-218 and 743-854. Because no day 14 peak-response samples were available, the repertoires could be characterized only after the peak T cell response.

The meaning of the sample's time point label: about 28 days (+/-7) after the second vaccine dose. AZD1222 recipients whose second dose came at about 4 weeks and those whose second dose came at about 12 weeks were combined into one group, since spike-specific TCR depth and breadth did not differ between the two schedules. The vaccinee samples were drawn from two UK trials, COV001 and COV002, one of which was a single-blind randomized controlled phase 2/3 trial testing AZD1222 (ChAdOx1 nCoV-19) in healthy adults. Trial participant PBMC samples were collected at day 0 and day 28 after the second dose for TCRbeta chain sequencing.

This TCR came from an adult who received the AZD1222 COVID-19 vaccine. The source was peripheral blood, collected 28 days after the second AZD1222 dose. The V and J segments used are TRBV6-5 and TRBJ1-4, and TRBD1 matches 7 of the central bases. This receptor carries the CDR3 CASSYKGTANEKLFF. The DNA is as follows: TGTGCCAGCAGTTACAAGGGGACAGCGAATGAAAAACTGTTTTTT.